This T cell receptor beta chain came from a study of cytomegalovirus exposure and HLA in healthy donors. This clone was detected many times. Its matching antigen is unknown. The PCR used 60 Vbeta and 13 Jbeta primers. Sequenced by immunoSEQ multiplex PCR; TCRdb stores in-frame clones only, minus some. The repertoire holds more than 150,000 clones, with more than 60% as singletons. Trimming took 3 bases from V and 6 from J, leaving 17 bases between them. Germline CDR1 reads MGHRA; CDR2 reads YSYEKL. The CDR3 is 16 amino acids. General study results and limits: In an earlier analysis, about 87% or about 30%: the productive usage of most TCR beta V segments. More clonal expansion characterized HLA-associated TCR beta chains than equally common others in a later analysis. Diagnosis of cytomegalovirus status made by the classifier reportedly showed high specificity and sensitivity.

This sequence originates from a woman aged 35 to 49 in good health and CMV-seropositive. Specimen: PBMCs. The chain combines TRBV4-1 with TRBJ2-2, with a weak D call TRBD1 (5 bases). The CDR3 region is CASSHPTLGVAGELFF. The CDR3 region has the DNA TGCGCCAGCAGCCACCCCACCTTAGGGGTGGCCGGGGAGCTGTTTTTT.